Shown below are 9 T cell receptor beta chains from a single sample sequenced in a study of CD8 T cells in ankylosing spondylitis. The study, taken as a whole, reports: Ankylosing spondylitis blood appeared to carry a characteristic TCR beta motif of several highly homologous variants.

Antigens for these TCRs are unknown. TCRdb itself ran the 5' RACE reads through MiXCR, one entry per CDR3 protein. The data contain fewer than 450,000 distinct CDR3 sequences, roughly 15% of them singletons. Sequenced: blood, either unsorted or a sorted T cell fraction (not recorded which). The source of these receptors is a male donor with ankylosing spondylitis.

The chain is built from TRBV20-1 and TRBJ2-1, with D possibly matching TRBD1 (6 bases). CDR3 length: 14 residues. The germline V and J ends were trimmed by 5 bases and 4 bases, with 15 bases remaining between them. Germline lookup yields CDR1 DFQATT and CDR2 SNEGSKA (reference sequence). The CDR3 spells CSASPRTAYNEQFF. The CDR3 DNA is TGCAGTGCTTCACCTCGGACAGCTTACAATGAGCAGTTCTTC.

This clonotype has only a few counts. V and J are TRBV20-1 and TRBJ2-5; no clear D. V was pared by 5 bases and J by 5 bases, with 24 bases between. This CDR3 has 16 amino acids. Per the germline V gene, CDR1 is DFQATT and CDR2 is SNEGSKA (reference sequence). Written as DNA, the CDR3 is TGCAGTGCTGTTCCGAAAGCGCAAACCCTAGGGGAGACCCAGTACTTC. Its translation is CSAVPKAQTLGETQYF.

The chain joins TRBV9 to TRBJ2-6, with D tentatively TRBD1 (6 bases). The CDR3 consists of 17 residues. Between the trimmed V and J ends, which lost 4 bases and 0 bases, there was a span of 14 bases. Germline CDR1 and CDR2: SGDLS and YYNGEE. The CDR3 loop reads CASSPRQAYSGANVLTF. CDR3 bases: TGTGCCAGCAGCCCACGACAGGCCTACTCTGGGGCCAACGTCCTGACTTTC.

This clonotype was detected only a few times. The J gene is TRBJ1-1, the V gene TRBV3-1; a weak D match, TRBD1 (5 bases). The CDR3 length is 14 residues. Looked up from germline, CDR1 is LGHDT and CDR2 is YNNKEL (reference sequence). V lost 3 bases, J lost 1 base, and 9 bases lay in between. The CDR3 bases are TGTGCCAGCAGCCAGGGACGGTCGAACACTGAAGCTTTCTTT. It is translated as CASSQGRSNTEAFF.

The sample holds a few counts of this clonotype. The rearrangement uses TRBV11-1 and TRBJ2-7; TRBD1 aligns across 8 bases. CDR3 length: 14 residues. Trimming took 2 bases from V and 6 from J; bases not matched to a gene: 6. Germline lookup yields CDR1 SGHAT and CDR2 FQDESV (reference sequence). The CDR3 DNA follows: TGTGCCAGCAGCTTAACCGGGACAGGACTCGAGCAGTACTTC. Residues: CASSLTGTGLEQYF.

This clonotype was picked up many times. The chain is built from TRBV4-1 and TRBJ2-7; unclear D gene. The germline V gene encodes CDR1 MGHRA and CDR2 YSYEKL. With 2 bases removed from V and 4 bases from J, the gap between germline ends came to 15 bases. CDR3 length: 15 amino acids. The CDR3 DNA follows: TGCGCCAGCAGCCAAATAGGCCGGGCACGGTACGAGCAGTACTTC. This sequence encodes CASSQIGRARYEQYF.

This clonotype was recorded at least ten times. This chain uses TRBV6-1 with TRBJ2-2; D uncertain. The CDR3 is 13 residues long. V lost 7 bases to trimming and J lost 6 bases, with 12 bases between them. CDR1 is MNHNS and CDR2 is SASEGT in the germline V gene. The CDR3 coding sequence is TGTGCCAGCAAGCCCGGTGGGCCCGGGGAGCTGTTTTTT. It encodes CASKPGGPGELFF.

The gene calls are TRBV6-5 and TRBJ1-2; 10 bases line up with TRBD1. This CDR3 comprises 14 residues. Trimming took 2 bases from V and 8 from J; bases not matched to a gene: 5. Germline V lookup: CDR1 MNHEY, CDR2 SVGAGI. DNA of the CDR3: TGTGCCAGCAGTTACACGACAGGGGGCGAGGGCTACACCTTC. Its translation is CASSYTTGGEGYTF.

V usage is TRBV29-1 and J usage is TRBJ1-2, with a possible D match to TRBD1 (5 bases). The V end was cut by 3 bases, the J end by 8 bases, with 10 bases between. The V gene's germline CDR1 is SQVTM and CDR2 ANQGSEA. The CDR3 runs to 11 residues. CDR3 loop: CSVEGGDGYTF. The DNA of the CDR3 is TGCAGCGTTGAGGGAGGGGACGGCTACACCTTC.